Shown below are 16 T cell receptor beta chains from a single sample sequenced in a study of blood T cell repertoires in COVID-19. Produced via immunoSEQ multiplex PCR; TCRdb's table is partial and in-frame only. Counted here are approximately 120,000 clones, about 83% occurring once; the ten biggest clones make up over 4.5%. The sequencing input was peripheral blood. The receptor set was obtained from a human donor in a cohort sampled during active COVID-19.

V is TRBV7-2 and J is TRBJ1-2, with 8 bases fitting TRBD1. CDR1 is SGHTA and CDR2 is FQGNSA in the germline V gene. This CDR3 has 15 residues. The J segment lost 5 bases and the V segment lost 0 bases, leaving 5 bases of the junction unmatched. CDR3 in amino acids: CASSLAGQGRYGYTF. The CDR3 nucleotides read TGTGCCAGCAGCTTAGCAGGACAGGGTCGGTATGGCTACACCTTC.

The gene calls are TRBV19 and TRBJ1-4; D remains unclear. CDR1 is LNHDA, CDR2 SQIVND, per germline (reference sequence). Trimming cost V 2 bases and J 8 bases, with 15 bases left between them. This CDR3 region has 15 residues. The chain's CDR3 is CASSITRAKKEKLFF. CDR3 DNA: TGTGCCAGTAGTATAACGAGGGCTAAAAAGGAAAAACTGTTTTTT.

The table lists this clone with a few counts. V gene TRBV5-6 combines with J gene TRBJ2-7, with 10 bases that match TRBD2. V was pared by 3 bases and J by 7 bases, with 16 bases of the junction left unmatched. CDR1 and CDR2 from the germline V gene are SGHDT and YYEEEE. The CDR3 is 17 residues long. The CDR3 region is CASSWRLAGGGVREQYF. The CDR3 DNA reads TGTGCCAGCAGCTGGAGACTAGCGGGCGGAGGCGTTAGAGAGCAGTACTTC.

This sequence joins TRBV4-3 and TRBJ1-2, with D perhaps matching TRBD1 (6 bases). The germline V gene has CDR1 LGHNA and CDR2 YSLEER. CDR3 length: 15 amino acids. V was cut by 1 base and J by 8 bases, with 17 bases left in between. CDR3: CASSQAGVGGQGYTF. CDR3 nucleotides: TGCGCCAGCAGCCAAGCAGGTGTCGGGGGGCAAGGCTACACCTTC.

This clone was picked up a small number of times. Written as DNA, the CDR3 is TGCGCCAGCAGCTTTTCGACGATCCCACGGGGTAGCACTGAAGCTTTCTTT. It translates to CASSFSTIPRGSTEAFF. This chain connects TRBV5-1 to TRBJ1-1; D gene unclear. Germline V gene lookup returns CDR1 SGHRS and CDR2 YFSETQ. This CDR3 region has 17 residues. The V gene lost 2 bases and the J gene lost 4 bases, with 21 bases spanning the gap. The full variable domain, its missing parts supplied by reference TRBV5-1 and TRBJ1-1, is KAGVTQTPRYLIKTRGQQVTLSCSPISGHRSVSWYQQTPGQGLQFLFEYFSETQRNKGNFPGRFSGRQFSNSRSEMNVSTLELGDSALYLCASSFSTIPRGSTEAFFGQGTRLTVV.

V usage is TRBV3-1 (or the pseudogene TRBV3-2) and J usage is TRBJ1-2; TRBD1 is a possible D gene (6 bases). The V gene lost 5 bases and the J gene lost 6 bases, with 13 bases spanning the gap. Germline lookup yields CDR1 LGHDT and CDR2 YNNKEL (reference sequence). The CDR3 consists of 13 residues. The DNA for the CDR3 is TGTGCCAGCAGCTCCAGGGGATCGGATGGCTACACCTTC. Translating it yields CASSSRGSDGYTF.

This chain connects TRBV9 to TRBJ2-7; 10 bases are a match to TRBD2. V shed 0 bases, J shed 3 bases, and the junction held 6 bases outside the gene matches. Germline-derived CDR1 and CDR2 are SGDLS and YYNGEE. There are 16 residues in the CDR3. CDR3 bases: TGTGCCAGCAGCGTAGGAAGACTAGCGGGCATCTACGAGCAGTACTTC. Its translation: CASSVGRLAGIYEQYF.

V is TRBV27 and J is TRBJ2-5, with 7 bases aligning to TRBD1. The CDR3 is 13 amino acids. In germline, CDR1 is MNHEY, CDR2 SMNVEV (reference sequence). V was pared by 4 bases and J by 3 bases, with 2 bases of the junction left unmatched. CDR3 in amino acids: CASSYDREETQYF. CDR3 nucleotide sequence: TGTGCCAGCAGTTATGACAGGGAAGAGACCCAGTACTTC.

This chain links TRBV12-1 with TRBJ1-5. TRBV12-1 is a pseudogene. CDR3 length: 13 amino acids. CDR3 sequence reads: CASRSKRNQPQHF. The CDR3 region has the DNA TGTGCCAGCAGGAGCAAGCGCAATCAGCCCCAGCATTTT.

This clone was detected a few times. V and J are TRBV7-9 and TRBJ2-7; D gene unclear. V lost 4 bases and J lost 4, with 5 bases in between. This CDR3 region has 11 residues. CDR1 is SEHNR, CDR2 FQNEAQ, per germline (reference sequence). The CDR3 loop reads CASSSPYEQYF. The CDR3 region has the DNA TGTGCCAGCAGCTCCCCATACGAGCAGTACTTC.

J is TRBJ1-3 and V is TRBV4-1, with 7 nucleotides matching TRBD1. The CDR3 is made up of 18 amino acids. Germline V CDR1 and CDR2: MGHRA, YSYEKL. The V and J ends lost 0 bases and 2 bases, in that order; junction bases with no gene match: 10. The CDR3 spells CASSQEGRGRGTGNTIYF. CDR3 nucleotide sequence: TGCGCCAGCAGCCAAGAAGGTCGTGGCAGGGGGACTGGAAACACCATATATTTT.

V and J are TRBV20-1 and TRBJ1-1, with 10 bases that match TRBD1. Germline V gives CDR1 DFQATT, CDR2 SNEGSKA (reference sequence). The CDR3 extends over 14 amino acids. With V trimmed by 3 bases and J by 5 bases, 6 bases remained unmatched. The CDR3, as DNA: TGCAGTGCTAGTAGGGGACAGGGGAGAACTGAAGCTTTCTTT. Protein product: CSASRGQGRTEAFF.

V is TRBV28 and J is TRBJ1-4, with unresolved D. The germline V and J ends were trimmed by 5 bases and 2 bases, with 12 bases remaining between them. The V gene's germline CDR1 is MDHEN and CDR2 SYDVKM. The CDR3 runs to 15 residues. The CDR3 is CASSTPARTNEKLFF. CDR3 bases: TGTGCCAGCAGTACCCCGGCGAGGACTAATGAAAAACTGTTTTTT.

The V gene is TRBV15, the J gene TRBJ2-3; D possibly corresponds to TRBD2 (6 bases). V was cut by 5 bases and J by 5 bases, with 14 bases left in between. Germline values: CDR1 LNHNV, CDR2 YYDKDF (reference sequence). This CDR3 has 14 residues. CDR3 in amino acids: CATSAAGRGDTQYF. In nucleotides, the CDR3 is TGTGCCACCAGCGCGGCGGGACGGGGAGATACGCAGTATTTT.

V usage is TRBV6-5 and J usage is TRBJ2-1, with TRBD2 matching over 11 bases. The length of the CDR3 is 15 residues. J gave up 5 bases and V 7 bases, and 7 bases lay outside the gene matches. The germline CDR1 and CDR2 sequences are MNHEY and SVGAGI. CDR3 in DNA: TGTGCCAGCAAGCCGGGACTAGCGGTCAACAATGAGCAGTTCTTC. Encoded protein: CASKPGLAVNNEQFF.

The chain carries TRBV5-5 and TRBJ2-1; 8 bases map to TRBD2. Germline CDR1 SGHKS, CDR2 YYEKEE (reference sequence). The CDR3 has 14 residues. The J segment lost 3 bases and the V segment lost 4 bases, leaving 3 bases of the junction unmatched. The CDR3 spells CASSPGGIYNEQFF. CDR3 DNA: TGTGCCAGCAGCCCGGGGGGGATCTACAATGAGCAGTTCTTC.